Listed here are 26 T cell receptor beta chains from one sample, sequenced in a study of Ad26.COV2.S vaccination and SARS-CoV-2 variants. The table came from immunoSEQ multiplex PCR; TCRdb's copy has only in-frame clones and leaves some out. Of 350,000 to 450,000 clones listed, around 92% are singletons. The treatment denotes: some 20 received Ad26.COV2.S at low or high dose, single or two shots; a few received placebo; per-sample allocation not given. The investigators took samples on day 63 after the first vaccine or placebo injection. Sequencing was performed on peripheral blood, taken in a trial of Ad26.COV2.S vaccine versus placebo. The source is a person aged 18 to 59 who received the Ad26.COV2.S COVID-19 vaccine or a placebo.

The chain couples TRBV2 to TRBJ2-7; TRBD1 matches at 11 bases. Germline lookup yields CDR1 SNHLY and CDR2 FYNNEI. The CDR3 has 15 residues. With V trimmed by 2 bases and J by 5 bases, 5 bases remained unmatched. For the CDR3, the DNA is TGTGCCAGCAGTGAAATTGGGACAGGGGGAAACGAGCAGTACTTC. Translation gives CASSEIGTGGNEQYF.

The CDR3 region is CASSSVQGYNEQFF. CDR3 nucleotides: TGCGCCAGCAGTTCCGTACAGGGCTACAATGAGCAGTTCTTC. The chain is built from TRBV10-1 and TRBJ2-1; D possibly corresponds to TRBD1 (6 bases). The CDR3 extends over 14 amino acids. Trimming removed 5 bases at V and 3 bases at J, with 11 bases between. The V gene's germline CDR1 is WNHNN and CDR2 SYGVQD (reference sequence).

This chain uses TRBV6-4 with TRBJ2-2; possible D gene TRBD2, 5 bases. Germline CDR1 is MRHNA and CDR2 is SNTAGT. V was shortened by 2 bases and J by 1 base, with 5 bases between the two germline ends. This CDR3 is 14 amino acids long. DNA for the CDR3: TGTGCCAGCAGTGACGGGAGGAACACCGGGGAGCTGTTTTTT. It encodes CASSDGRNTGELFF.

This clone was detected only once. The V call is TRBV6-5, the J call TRBJ1-4; unclear D gene. The CDR3 has 14 amino acids. Germline V gene data show CDR1 as MNHEY and CDR2 as SVGAGI. Trimming stripped 5 bases from V and 3 bases from J, with 10 bases between. The CDR3 spells CASSQPGANEKLFF. The DNA of the CDR3 is TGTGCCAGCAGTCAGCCTGGGGCTAATGAAAAACTGTTTTTT.

J is TRBJ2-1 and V is TRBV3-1 (or the pseudogene TRBV3-2); no clear D gene. The CDR3 has 11 amino acids. V was shortened by 1 base and J by 15 bases, with 10 bases between the two germline ends. Germline assignment: CDR1 LGHDT and CDR2 YNNKEL (reference sequence). CDR3 nucleotides: TGTGCCAGCAGCCAAGGCATAGTTTGGTTCTTC. Protein sequence: CASSQGIVWFF.

The sample holds a few counts of this clone. CDR3 bases: TGCGCCAGCAGGGGCGTAGGACAGGGGGTGTTTAGCCTGGGGACCGGGGAGCTGTTTTTT. It codes for CASRGVGQGVFSLGTGELFF. V usage is TRBV10-2 and J usage is TRBJ2-2; 10 nucleotides align to TRBD1. V trimming: 6 bases; J trimming: 5 bases; junction bases outside the gene matches: 21. There are 20 residues in the CDR3. In germline, CDR1 is WSHSY, CDR2 SAAADI.

V is TRBV7-6 and J is TRBJ2-1; D is undetermined. Trimming cost V 1 base and J 4 bases, with 11 bases left between them. The CDR3 sequence is 15 residues long. CDR1 is SGHVS and CDR2 is FNYEAQ in the germline V gene. Here the CDR3 DNA reads TGTGCCAGCAGCTTAGTGGTTGGGCCGTACAATGAGCAGTTCTTC. Amino acid sequence: CASSLVVGPYNEQFF.

The chain is built from TRBV4-1 and TRBJ2-3; a weak D match, TRBD2 (6 bases). Germline assignment: CDR1 MGHRA and CDR2 YSYEKL. This CDR3 is built from 17 residues. V lost 4 bases and J 4 bases, leaving 21 bases between the germline ends. CDR3 DNA: TGCGCCAGCAGCCTCGTCAGTGGGGGGTTTGGGGCAGATACGCAGTATTTT. It encodes CASSLVSGGFGADTQYF.

V and J are TRBV28 and TRBJ2-7, with a tentative D call TRBD2 (6 bases). V shed 6 bases and J shed 5 bases, with 11 bases lying between them. CDR1 is MDHEN, CDR2 SYDVKM, per germline. This CDR3 has 12 amino acids. CDR3 sequence: CASRRGRDEQYF. For the CDR3, the DNA is TGTGCCAGCAGGCGGGGTCGGGACGAGCAGTACTTC.

J is TRBJ2-1 and V is TRBV6-5, with 11 positions matching TRBD2. V lost 2 bases to trimming and J lost 8 bases; unmatched junction nucleotides: 5. Germline assignment: CDR1 MNHEY and CDR2 SVGAGI. The CDR3 is made up of 15 amino acids. This chain's CDR3 is CASSYVSGGAYEQFF. The CDR3 nucleotides read TGTGCCAGCAGTTACGTTAGCGGGGGGGCCTATGAGCAGTTCTTC.

The rearrangement links TRBV13 to TRBJ1-4; a weak D match, TRBD1 (6 bases). Between the trimmed V and J ends, which lost 0 bases and 4 bases, there was a span of 15 bases. Germline V gene sequence: CDR1 PRHDT, CDR2 FYEKMQ (reference sequence). The CDR3 totals 17 residues. The CDR3 loop reads CASSLGANRVGNEKLFF. In nucleotides, the CDR3 is TGTGCCAGCAGCTTAGGCGCGAACAGGGTTGGTAATGAAAAACTGTTTTTT.

The rearrangement links TRBV7-9 to TRBJ2-5; tentatively, D is TRBD2 (6 bases). Trimming stripped 5 bases from V and 1 base from J, with 20 bases between. Germline V gene sequence: CDR1 SEHNR, CDR2 FQNEAQ (reference sequence). The CDR3 extends over 17 amino acids. The CDR3 DNA sequence: TGTGCCAGCAGCCTAAATCGACTAGTTAGGGGCCAAGAGACCCAGTACTTC. Translated: CASSLNRLVRGQETQYF.

With respect to this clone: Other DNA sequences of this sample code for an identical CDR3. The chain recombines TRBV4-3 with TRBJ1-4, with a possible D match to TRBD1 (6 bases). The V gene's germline CDR1 is LGHNA and CDR2 YSLEER. The CDR3 runs 16 residues. V was cut by 0 bases and J by 2 bases, with 10 bases left in between. The CDR3 region has the DNA TGCGCCAGCAGCCAAGAACAGGGAGTCACTAATGAAAAACTGTTTTTT. Translated: CASSQEQGVTNEKLFF.

The chain couples TRBV5-1 to TRBJ2-7; 13 bases are shared with TRBD2. The CDR3 is made up of 18 amino acids. V trimming: 4 bases; J trimming: 0 bases; junction bases outside the gene matches: 10. Germline V gene sequence: CDR1 SGHRS, CDR2 YFSETQ. The CDR3 coding sequence is TGCGCCAGCAGCCCCCACTTCGGGACTAGCGGGATCTCCTACGAGCAGTACTTC. It translates to CASSPHFGTSGISYEQYF.

The chain is built from TRBV27 and TRBJ2-1; 8 positions match TRBD2. There are 16 residues in the CDR3. CDR1 is MNHEY and CDR2 is SMNVEV in the germline V gene (reference sequence). The J segment lost 7 bases and the V segment lost 0 bases, leaving 8 bases of the junction unmatched. This CDR3 is CASSLSGPGGPNEQFF. The CDR3 DNA follows: TGTGCCAGCAGTTTATCGGGTCCGGGGGGGCCGAATGAGCAGTTCTTC.

The chain is built from TRBV29-1 and TRBJ1-1; TRBD1 aligns across 9 bases. In germline, CDR1 is SQVTM, CDR2 ANQGSEA. The CDR3 length is 11 residues. V gave up 7 bases and J gave up 6 bases; unmatched junction bases: 3. The CDR3 DNA reads as TGCAGCGCTTGGACAGGGGCTGAAGCTTTCTTT. Its protein product is CSAWTGAEAFF.

J is TRBJ2-1 and V is TRBV7-9; unclear D gene. CDR1 and CDR2 from the germline V gene are SEHNR and FQNEAQ (reference sequence). The CDR3 contains 14 residues. With 2 bases removed from V and 8 bases from J, the gap between germline ends came to 13 bases. The CDR3: CASSLLGFGDEQFF. The CDR3 bases are TGTGCCAGCAGCTTATTAGGTTTCGGTGATGAGCAGTTCTTC.

The rearrangement uses TRBV5-1 and TRBJ1-1; tentatively, D is TRBD1 (5 bases). V gave up 2 bases and J gave up 3 bases, with 8 bases separating them. CDR1 and CDR2 (germline): SGHRS, YFSETQ. The CDR3 is 13 amino acids. CDR3 protein: CASSLTRDTEAFF. CDR3 DNA: TGCGCCAGCAGCTTAACCAGGGACACTGAAGCTTTCTTT.

The rearrangement uses TRBV30 and TRBJ2-7, with 13 bases fitting TRBD2. The CDR3 spans 18 residues. Unmatched junction bases numbered 10, after V lost 0 bases and J lost 2 bases. Germline V gives CDR1 GTSNPN, CDR2 SVGIG (reference sequence). CDR3 DNA: TGTGCCTGGAGTGTTCGGACTAGCGGGGGCGTTTCTCCCTACGAGCAGTACTTC. Its translation: CAWSVRTSGGVSPYEQYF.

This clone was found a few times. The chain combines TRBV19 with TRBJ1-6; D call uncertain. The ends were cut back, 6 bases at V and 3 bases at J, with 12 bases in the middle. Germline CDR1 LNHDA, CDR2 SQIVND (reference sequence). CDR3 length: 15 amino acids. The CDR3 here is CASRLGPNYNSPLHF. In DNA form, the CDR3 reads TGTGCCAGTAGGCTCGGACCGAACTATAATTCACCCCTCCACTTT. Full variable domain (remainder filled in from reference TRBV19 and TRBJ1-6): DGGITQSPKYLFRKEGQNVTLSCEQNLNHDAMYWYRQDPGQGLRLIYYSQIVNDFQKGDIAEGYSVSREKKESFPLTVTSAQKNPTAFYLCASRLGPNYNSPLHFGNGTRLTVT.

The CDR3 DNA is TGTGCCAGCAGCTTAGCGGGACGGGAAAAAGAGACCCAGTACTTC. Its translation: CASSLAGREKETQYF. The chain combines TRBV11-2 with TRBJ2-5, with D tentatively TRBD1 or TRBD2 (5 bases each). Looked up from germline, CDR1 is SGHAT and CDR2 is FQNNGV. V gave up 1 base and J gave up 3 bases, with 12 bases separating them. This CDR3 has 15 residues.

The chain carries TRBV6-5 and TRBJ1-2; D may be TRBD1 (6 bases). This CDR3 has 15 residues. Germline V CDR1 and CDR2: MNHEY, SVGAGI. The ends were cut back, 4 bases at V and 0 bases at J, with 12 bases in the middle. CDR3 coding DNA: TGTGCCAGCAGTTTCGGACAGCCTTCTAACTATGGCTACACCTTC. The encoded protein is CASSFGQPSNYGYTF.

This chain connects TRBV6-5 to TRBJ1-2; D unclear. Trimming took off 3 bases at V and 4 bases at J, with 18 bases between the two ends. Germline CDR1 is MNHEY and CDR2 is SVGAGI. The CDR3 has 16 amino acids. CDR3 residues: CASSYLTRDIFYGYTF. The CDR3 coding sequence is TGTGCCAGCAGTTATCTTACGAGGGATATCTTCTATGGCTACACCTTC.

The chain joins TRBV12-2 to TRBJ2-5; no check of the table's D call, TRBD2, against the DNA was made. TRBV12-2 is a pseudogene. The CDR3 covers 15 residues. CDR3 loop: CASRSLSVAQETQYF. CDR3 nucleotides: TGTGCAAGTCGCTCGCTGTCCGTAGCACAAGAGACCCAGTACTTC.

This chain links TRBV27 with TRBJ1-5, with D tentatively TRBD1 (5 bases). In germline, CDR1 is MNHEY, CDR2 SMNVEV (reference sequence). The ends were cut back, 1 base at V and 7 bases at J, with 8 bases in the middle. The CDR3 runs to 13 residues. In DNA form, the CDR3 reads TGTGCCAGCAGTTTATGGCAGGGCCAGCCCCAGCATTTT. Translation gives CASSLWQGQPQHF.

The genes are TRBV19 and TRBJ1-1; D unresolved. V lost 10 bases and J 0 bases, leaving 18 bases between the germline ends. Per the germline V gene, CDR1 is LNHDA and CDR2 is SQIVND (reference sequence). The CDR3 covers 15 residues. Written as DNA, the CDR3 is TGTGCCATTAGACCCAAGGGTACGATGAACACTGAAGCTTTCTTT. Its translation: CAIRPKGTMNTEAFF. Supplemented by reference TRBV19 and TRBJ1-1, the full variable domain reads DGGITQSPKYLFRKEGQNVTLSCEQNLNHDAMYWYRQDPGQGLRLIYYSQIVNDFQKGDIAEGYSVSREKKESFPLTVTSAQKNPTAFYLCAIRPKGTMNTEAFFGQGTRLTVV.